Detailed here is one T cell receptor (beta chain). The antigen remains undetermined. Authors of the study amplified TCR beta CDR3 regions from RNA transcripts. HTBI primers were employed in a first-round RT-PCR of the TCR CDR3. One entry per CDR3 protein, called by TCRdb with MiXCR from the multiplex PCR reads. This table holds hundreds of thousands of distinct CDR3 sequences, approximately 23% found once. Diagnoses were established using clinical symptoms, serum thyroxine and TRAb, thyroid ultrasound and orbital computed tomography. The sample comes from a study of T cells in Graves' hyperthyroidism and ophthalmopathy. General study points: Also found in blood were most expanded thyroid clonotypes above 0.001.

Trimming pared 0 bases from V and 5 bases from J, leaving 7 bases between. Germline V lookup: CDR1 MNHEY, CDR2 SVGAGI. This CDR3 contains 13 residues. Sequences were obtained from blood. The TCR was taken from a man younger than 40 with Graves' ophthalmopathy. The chain links TRBV6-5 to TRBJ2-5; no clear D. CDR3 region: CASSYSKSETQYF. CDR3 DNA sequence: TGTGCCAGCAGTTACTCGAAGTCCGAGACCCAGTACTTC.